A single sample gave rise to the 15 T cell receptor beta chains below, sequenced in a study of T cell repertoires in cytomegalovirus infection. These receptors lack a known antigen. One entry per CDR3 protein results from TCRdb running MiXCR on the reads. Of 450,000 to 650,000 distinct CDR3 sequences in the sample, almost 40% were seen once. Specimen: cultured PBMCs, collected from culture after CMV antigen stimulation. These receptors originate from a human donor in good health (CMV status not recorded). Some clones in this sample may be carry-over from other donors' samples.

The chain is built from TRBV27 and TRBJ2-1; D is unresolved. V was trimmed by 8 bases and J by 6 bases, leaving 23 bases between them. Germline assignment: CDR1 MNHEY and CDR2 SMNVEV (reference sequence). The CDR3 has 16 amino acids. DNA of the CDR3: TGTGCCAGCGTACATGGGTTTGGCAATCCGAGCAATGAGCAGTTCTTC. Its translation: CASVHGFGNPSNEQFF.

There are a few counts of this clonotype. The genes are TRBV28 and TRBJ2-7, with TRBD2 identical over 7 bases. This CDR3 comprises 15 residues. Trimming cost V 2 bases and J 1 base; bases outside gene matches: 5. Germline V gene sequence: CDR1 MDHEN, CDR2 SYDVKM. CDR3 sequence reads: CASSLTWGGSYEQYF. The CDR3 DNA follows: TGTGCCAGCAGTTTAACGTGGGGGGGGTCCTACGAGCAGTACTTC.

The rearrangement links TRBV7-2 to TRBJ2-3, with D unresolved. The length of the CDR3 is 14 residues. From germline, CDR1 is SGHTA and CDR2 FQGNSA. V was shortened by 1 base and J by 0 bases, with 5 bases between the two germline ends. CDR3 protein: CASSLVTSTDTQYF. The CDR3 bases are TGTGCCAGCAGCTTAGTTACTAGCACAGATACGCAGTATTTT. Based on the CDR3 plus reference TRBV7-2 and TRBJ2-3, the full variable domain is GAGVSQSPSNKVTEKGKDVELRCDPISGHTALYWYRQSLGQGLEFLIYFQGNSAPDKSGLPSDRFSAERTGGSVSTLTIQRTQQEDSAVYLCASSLVTSTDTQYFGPGTRLTVL.

This clonotype was recorded a few times. The chain joins TRBV7-8 to TRBJ2-1, with a tentative D call TRBD2 (7 bases). This CDR3 contains 15 residues. Germline values: CDR1 SGHVS, CDR2 FQNEAQ. Trimming took 5 bases from V and 6 from J, leaving 17 bases between them. The CDR3 nucleotides read TGTGCCAGCAGCATAGAGGGTGGGGGGGCCAATGAGCAGTTCTTC. This encodes CASSIEGGGANEQFF. The variable domain in full, with the rest retrieved from reference TRBV7-8 and TRBJ2-1, is GAGVSQSPRYKVAKRGQDVALRCDPISGHVSLFWYQQALGQGPEFLTYFQNEAQLDKSGLPSDRFFAERPEGSVSTLKIQRTQQEDSAVYLCASSIEGGGANEQFFGPGTRLTVL.

This clonotype appeared a few times. The conserved closing phenylalanine or tryptophan is absent in this CDR3, likely reflecting a read error. It is unclear where the CDR3 begins or ends on the DNA, so no DNA is shown, and the CDR3 is as TCRdb lists it. V gene TRBV7-2 combines with J gene TRBJ1-2. Inclusive of both ends, the CDR3 amounts to 13 amino acids. Germline loops: CDR1 SGHTA, CDR2 FQGNSA. The CDR3 here is CASSLTGTSPTID.

V usage is TRBV19 and J usage is TRBJ1-2; no reliable D call. Germline lookup yields CDR1 LNHDA and CDR2 SQIVND (reference sequence). The CDR3 consists of 13 residues. V was cut by 7 bases and J by 5 bases, with 14 bases left in between. In DNA, the CDR3 is TGTGCCAGTATCTCGGGTGGAGCATATGGCTACACCTTC. Translation: CASISGGAYGYTF.

The V call is TRBV20-1, the J call TRBJ1-1, with D tentatively TRBD1 (5 bases). This CDR3 has 12 amino acids. Looked up from germline, CDR1 is DFQATT and CDR2 is SNEGSKA (reference sequence). CDR3: CTIRGLSTEAFF. For the CDR3, the DNA is TGCACTATAAGGGGTCTCTCAACGGAGGCTTTCTTT.

The gene calls are TRBV7-6 and TRBJ1-1, with D unclear. The V and J ends lost 4 bases and 4 bases respectively, with 16 bases between them. Germline CDR1 and CDR2: SGHVS and FNYEAQ. There are 15 residues in the CDR3. The CDR3 DNA is TGTGCCAGCAGCTCCCCTCGGGGAGAAACCACTGAAGCTTTCTTT. It codes for CASSSPRGETTEAFF.

V usage is TRBV20-1 and J usage is TRBJ2-1, with 11 bases aligning to TRBD2. The CDR3 extends over 15 amino acids. Germline assignment: CDR1 DFQATT and CDR2 SNEGSKA (reference sequence). Trimming removed 7 bases from V and 0 bases from J; junction bases left unmatched: 5. The CDR3 here is CSGLAGGSSYNEQFF. The CDR3 coding sequence is TGCAGTGGCTTAGCGGGGGGGAGCTCCTACAATGAGCAGTTCTTC.

This clonotype turned up a few times. This chain uses TRBV6-1 with TRBJ2-4; D unresolved. Germline CDR1 MNHNS, CDR2 SASEGT. Trimming removed 1 base from V and 10 bases from J, with 14 bases in between. The CDR3 has 14 residues. Here the CDR3 reads CASSEDPLWVIQYF. The CDR3, as DNA: TGTGCCAGCAGTGAAGACCCCCTCTGGGTAATTCAGTACTTC.

This clonotype has just a few counts. The chain combines TRBV23-1 with TRBJ1-5, with no clear D. TRBV23-1 is known as an ORF, though its function is uncertain. The CDR3 runs to 16 residues. V gave up 0 bases and J gave up 2 bases, with 11 bases separating them. In DNA form, the CDR3 reads TGCGCCAGCAGTCAATCCAAATCGCAGGGCAATCAGCCCCAGCATTTT. As protein: CASSQSKSQGNQPQHF.

CDR3 in amino acids: CASSPPSVKETQYF. DNA for the CDR3: TGTGCCAGCTCACCACCTTCAGTAAAAGAGACCCAGTACTTC. The V gene is TRBV18, the J gene TRBJ2-5, with D unresolved. CDR3 length: 14 residues. Between the trimmed V and J ends, which lost 0 bases and 3 bases, there was a span of 8 bases. Germline V gene data show CDR1 as KGHSH and CDR2 as LQKENI.

The genes are TRBV7-2 and TRBJ2-2; D gene uncertain. Trimming left V 2 bases short and J 5 bases short, with 12 bases between. The CDR3 spans 15 residues. Looked up from germline, CDR1 is SGHTA and CDR2 is FQGNSA. CDR3 nucleotide sequence: TGTGCCAGCAGCTTATATTTAGGCGCAACCGGGGAGCTGTTTTTT. This gives the protein CASSLYLGATGELFF.

The J gene is TRBJ2-1, the V gene TRBV12-5; 10 positions match TRBD2. Trimming at V came to 0 bases and at J to 9 bases, leaving 8 bases not matched to a gene. From germline, CDR1 is LGHNT and CDR2 FRNRAP. The CDR3 consists of 16 residues. Here the CDR3 DNA reads TGTGCTAGTGGTTTGGTACTAGATAGCGGGAGGATTGAGCAGTTCTTC. This gives the protein CASGLVLDSGRIEQFF.

This clonotype was seen a few times. The chain recombines TRBV29-1 with TRBJ2-7; D is unresolved. The CDR3 has 14 residues. The germline gives CDR1 SQVTM, CDR2 ANQGSEA. Trimming cost V 6 bases and J 6 bases, with 21 bases left between them. The CDR3 DNA reads as TGCAGCGTACTACGACCCGAGAGTAAAGGCGAGCAGTACTTC. It yields the protein CSVLRPESKGEQYF.